This T cell receptor beta chain is from a study of T-cell memory formation after mild COVID-19. Study at large: TCR clusters largely stayed donor specific.

V was pared by 4 bases and J by 2 bases, with 3 bases of the junction left unmatched. The CDR3 is 14 residues long. This clonotype occurred a few times. TCRdb reprocessed the 5' RACE reads via MiXCR and lists one record per CDR3 protein. The data hold 400,000 to 500,000 distinct CDR3 sequences, with 15% to 20% observed a single time. Sequences were obtained from PBMCs or a T cell subset sorted from them (not recorded which). This receptor was taken from a man between 18 and 35 years old who had mild COVID-19 (a few samples of this study predate the infection). Cell type and time point are not known. V is TRBV12-3 or TRBV12-4 and J is TRBJ2-3; 7 bases are a match to TRBD1. CDR3: CASSSGTDTDTQYF. CDR3 DNA: TGTGCCAGCAGTTCCGGGACAGACACAGATACGCAGTATTTT.